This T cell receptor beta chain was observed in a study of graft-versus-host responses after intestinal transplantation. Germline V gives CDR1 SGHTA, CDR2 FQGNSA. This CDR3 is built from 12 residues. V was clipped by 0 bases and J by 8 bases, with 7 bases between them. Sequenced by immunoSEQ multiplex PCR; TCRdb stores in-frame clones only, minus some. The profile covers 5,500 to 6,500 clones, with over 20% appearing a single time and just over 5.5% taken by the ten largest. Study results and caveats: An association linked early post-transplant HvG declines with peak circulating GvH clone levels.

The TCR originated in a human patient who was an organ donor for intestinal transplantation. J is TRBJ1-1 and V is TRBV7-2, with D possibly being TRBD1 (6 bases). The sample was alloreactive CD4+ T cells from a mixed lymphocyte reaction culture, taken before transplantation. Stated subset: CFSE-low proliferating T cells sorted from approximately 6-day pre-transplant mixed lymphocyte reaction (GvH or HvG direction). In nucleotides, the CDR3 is TGTGCCAGCAGCTTAGCAGGGGGGGAAGCTTTCTTT. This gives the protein CASSLAGGEAFF. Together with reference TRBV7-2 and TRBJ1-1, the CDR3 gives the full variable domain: GAGVSQSPSNKVTEKGKDVELRCDPISGHTALYWYRQSLGQGLEFLIYFQGNSAPDKSGLPSDRFSAERTGGSVSTLTIQRTQQEDSAVYLCASSLAGGEAFFGQGTRLTVV.